This T cell receptor beta chain stems from a study of blood T cell repertoires in COVID-19. V lost 4 bases, J lost 2 bases, and 13 bases lay in between. CDR1 and CDR2 (germline): MDHEN, SYDVKM. The CDR3 loop spans 15 amino acids. The data were produced by immunoSEQ multiplex PCR, yet TCRdb's version contains in-frame clones alone and is incomplete. The repertoire holds tens of thousands of clones, with roughly 86% as singletons. The V and J genes are TRBV28 and TRBJ2-3; D is ambiguous. The receptor comes from an elderly man with active COVID-19. The sequencing input was peripheral blood. CDR3 nucleotide sequence: TGTGCCAGCAGTTCCATCGGTGTTTACACAGATACGCAGTATTTT. Its protein product is CASSSIGVYTDTQYF.